A single T cell receptor (beta chain) is shown here with its context. The V and J ends lost 0 bases and 0 bases respectively, with 7 bases between them. This CDR3 spans 15 amino acids. Germline-derived CDR1 and CDR2 are SGHKS and YYEKEE (reference sequence). This specimen belongs to a study of T cell responses to AZD1222 COVID-19 vaccine. The assay was immunoSEQ multiplex PCR, and TCRdb's table has in-frame clones only and misses some. Of 150,000 to 200,000 clones listed, roughly nine tenths are singletons. V is TRBV5-5 and J is TRBJ1-5; D uncertain. Sequencing was performed on peripheral blood, taken on day 0 of AZD1222 vaccination. This receptor was obtained from an adult in good health. The CDR3 DNA reads TGTGCCAGCAGCTTGGAACCCTATAGCAATCAGCCCCAGCATTTT. This sequence encodes CASSLEPYSNQPQHF.